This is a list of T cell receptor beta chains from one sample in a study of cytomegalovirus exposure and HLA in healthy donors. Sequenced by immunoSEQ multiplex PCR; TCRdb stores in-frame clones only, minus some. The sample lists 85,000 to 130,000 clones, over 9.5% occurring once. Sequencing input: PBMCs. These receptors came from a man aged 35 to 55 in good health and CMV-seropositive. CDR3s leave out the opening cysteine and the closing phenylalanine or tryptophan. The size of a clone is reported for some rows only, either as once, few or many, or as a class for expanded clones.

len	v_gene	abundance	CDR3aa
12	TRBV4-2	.	ASSQHRGTGELF
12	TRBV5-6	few	ASSTWSGSYEQY
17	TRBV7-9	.	ASSLGSGKASGAYNEQF
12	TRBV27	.	ASTSGDLTDTQY
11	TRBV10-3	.	AINPDLNTEAF
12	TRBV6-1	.	ATPGGKAYNEQF
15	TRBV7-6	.	ASSSLSDRISGNTIY
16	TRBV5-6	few	ASSRFGPRTGFNSPLH
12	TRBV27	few	ASSPWTSLGEQY
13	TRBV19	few	ASSSTSGLTGELF
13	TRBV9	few	ASSLSSDSTDTQY
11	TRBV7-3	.	ASSLGGDETQY
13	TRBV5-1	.	ASSLGGSTYNEQF
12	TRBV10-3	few	AIRPDEAGDTQY
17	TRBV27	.	ASSLLPGQGTKSTDTQY
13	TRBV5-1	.	ASSLDQGSNNEQF
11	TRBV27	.	ASKRDNNQPQH
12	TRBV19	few	ASSLRTGRTEAF
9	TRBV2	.	AILRGYEQY
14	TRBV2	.	ASSVARDGGNQPQH
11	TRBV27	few	ASSGQGAWGYT
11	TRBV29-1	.	SVGVGSADTQY